This passage covers 13 T cell receptor beta chains from one sample sequenced in a study of blood T cell repertoires in COVID-19. Data came from immunoSEQ multiplex PCR; TCRdb stores just in-frame clones and leaves some out. The sample has about 120,000 clones; about 85% are singletons. Sequencing was done on a sample of peripheral blood. The receptors stem from a man older than 75 with active or convalescent COVID-19.

V usage is TRBV19 and J usage is TRBJ1-5, with unresolved D. The CDR3 runs 14 residues. Looked up from germline, CDR1 is LNHDA and CDR2 is SQIVND (reference sequence). The V gene lost 3 bases and the J gene lost 1 base, with 7 bases spanning the gap. This chain's CDR3 is CASSMRESNQPQHF. In DNA form, the CDR3 reads TGTGCCAGTAGTATGCGGGAAAGCAATCAGCCCCAGCATTTT.

The rearrangement joins TRBV5-4 to TRBJ2-5; 10 nucleotides agree with TRBD1. Trimming cost V 2 bases and J 4 bases; bases outside gene matches: 5. CDR3 length: 15 amino acids. Germline V gene sequence: CDR1 SGHNT, CDR2 YYREEE (reference sequence). CDR3 amino acids: CASSFPGQGTETQYF. The DNA of the CDR3 is TGTGCCAGCAGCTTCCCGGGACAGGGGACAGAGACCCAGTACTTC.

This clone was detected only a few times. The V call is TRBV28, the J call TRBJ1-1, with D possibly matching TRBD1 (6 bases). This CDR3 spans 13 amino acids. Germline assignment: CDR1 MDHEN and CDR2 SYDVKM. Trimming shortened V by 6 bases and J by 6 bases, and 14 bases separated the two germline ends. The CDR3 sequence is CASRISGAPEAFF. As DNA, the CDR3 is TGTGCCAGCAGAATATCAGGGGCCCCTGAAGCTTTCTTT.

The rearrangement joins TRBV29-1 to TRBJ1-1, with TRBD1 as a possible D gene (5 bases). The CDR3 has 15 amino acids. Trimming removed 0 bases from V and 2 bases from J, with 13 bases in between. The germline gives CDR1 SQVTM, CDR2 ANQGSEA. The CDR3, as DNA: TGCAGCGTTGAAGATTCTGGGGGGATAAACACTGAAGCTTTCTTT. The encoded protein is CSVEDSGGINTEAFF.

This rearrangement joins TRBV23-1 to TRBJ2-3; 8 bases match TRBD1. TRBV23-1 is identified as an open reading frame with a role that is uncertain. Trimming at V came to 1 base and at J to 0 bases, leaving 9 bases not matched to a gene. There are 18 residues in the CDR3. The CDR3 DNA reads TGCGCCAGCAGTCAATTAGAATGGAGACAGGGGAGCACAGATACGCAGTATTTT. Translating gives CASSQLEWRQGSTDTQYF.

The V gene is TRBV5-4, the J gene TRBJ2-7, with D possibly being TRBD2 (5 bases). V was shortened by 0 bases and J by 2 bases, with 9 bases between the two germline ends. Germline CDR1 is SGHNT and CDR2 is YYREEE (reference sequence). This CDR3 spans 14 amino acids. CDR3 region: CASSLVGGPYEQYF. CDR3 nucleotide sequence: TGTGCCAGCAGCTTGGTCGGCGGGCCCTACGAGCAGTACTTC. Using reference TRBV5-4 and TRBJ2-7 for the parts outside the CDR3, the full variable domain is ETGVTQSPTHLIKTRGQQVTLRCSSQSGHNTVSWYQQALGQGPQFIFQYYREEENGRGNFPPRFSGLQFPNYSSELNVNALELDDSALYLCASSLVGGPYEQYFGPGTRLTVT.

This clone showed up just a few times. The chain carries TRBV24-1 and TRBJ1-4, with TRBD1 matching 9 bases. Per the germline V gene, CDR1 is KGHDR and CDR2 is SFDVKD. This CDR3 region has 15 residues. The junction had 7 bases not matched to a gene; V was cut back by 7 bases and J by 5 bases. CDR3 loop: CATRAGTGSNEKLFF. The CDR3 coding sequence is TGTGCCACCAGGGCAGGGACAGGGTCAAATGAAAAACTGTTTTTT.

This clone was counted only a few times. This chain joins TRBV5-4 and TRBJ1-3, with TRBD1 as a possible D gene (6 bases). This CDR3 has 16 residues. The germline gives CDR1 SGHNT, CDR2 YYREEE (reference sequence). V was pared by 4 bases and J by 0 bases, with 14 bases between. CDR3 sequence reads: CASSDRSRGSGNTIYF. The CDR3 DNA is TGTGCCAGCAGCGACAGGAGCAGGGGCTCTGGAAACACCATATATTTT.

This sequence joins TRBV4-3 and TRBJ2-1; perhaps TRBD1 as D (6 bases). Trimming took 1 base from V and 7 from J, leaving 14 bases between them. CDR3 size: 15 residues. Germline V gene lookup returns CDR1 LGHNA and CDR2 YSLEER. CDR3 loop: CASSQGRGSMNEQFF. DNA of the CDR3: TGCGCCAGCAGCCAAGGAAGGGGGAGTATGAATGAGCAGTTCTTC.

The J gene is TRBJ1-2, the V gene TRBV7-2; 9 nucleotides agree with TRBD1. CDR1 is SGHTA and CDR2 is FQGNSA in the germline V gene. Losses at the gene ends were 5 bases for V and 6 bases for J; bases not matched to a gene: 7. This CDR3 comprises 14 residues. Here the CDR3 DNA reads TGTGCCAGCAGCCCTGGGACAGGGTTACATGGCTACACCTTC. It codes for CASSPGTGLHGYTF.

The chain is built from TRBV15 and TRBJ1-6, with a weak D call TRBD1 (5 bases). CDR1 is LNHNV and CDR2 is YYDKDF in the germline V gene (reference sequence). The CDR3 length is 16 residues. V was cut by 0 bases and J by 5 bases, with 11 bases left in between. The CDR3 region has the DNA TGTGCCACCAGCAGAGATCAGGGTATTAATAATTCACCCCTCCACTTT. As protein: CATSRDQGINNSPLHF.

The rearrangement joins TRBV5-4 to TRBJ2-2; 12 bases line up with TRBD2. In germline, CDR1 is SGHNT, CDR2 YYREEE (reference sequence). The J segment lost 7 bases and the V segment lost 1 base, leaving 8 bases of the junction unmatched. This CDR3 is built from 17 residues. CDR3 sequence (DNA): TGTGCCAGCAGCTTGCTCCTAGCGGGAGGGCATCACGGGGAGCTGTTTTTT. The encoded protein is CASSLLLAGGHHGELFF.

V is TRBV7-9 and J is TRBJ1-1; D uncertain. V gave up 2 bases and J gave up 5 bases, with 12 bases separating them. CDR3 length: 14 residues. Germline values: CDR1 SEHNR, CDR2 FQNEAQ (reference sequence). The CDR3 nucleotides are TGTGCCAGCAGCTTATTCGGGGAAATGACTGAAGCTTTCTTT. It encodes CASSLFGEMTEAFF.